The clone carrying this T cell receptor beta chain was recorded many times. Its antigen is as yet unknown. On the day of bone marrow donation, the related graft donor provided peripheral blood. These data are taken from a study of T cells after posttransplantation cyclophosphamide. Broader study findings: Later blood repertoires were often dominated by clones from the donor CD8+ memory compartment. Tissue-infiltrating T cells from skin or gut overlapped little with blood T cells. TRB clonality was highly associated with recipient CMV seropositivity and reactivation.

Assay: immunoSEQ multiplex PCR; the TCRdb copy retains only in-frame clones and omits some. The sample shows 30,000 to 35,000 clones, none of them appearing just once. The receptor was derived from a young woman in good health and a related stem cell transplant donor. Sample: PBMCs.

CDR3 bases: TGTGCCAGCAGCTTAATCGGGGGGCCTAACAATGAGCAGTTCTTC. It yields the protein CASSLIGGPNNEQFF. V usage is TRBV7-3 and J usage is TRBJ2-1; D perhaps matches TRBD2 (7 bases). CDR1 and CDR2 from the germline V gene are SGHTA and FQGTGA. V was cut by 1 base and J by 5 bases, with 12 bases left in between. The CDR3 contains 15 residues.